These 29 T cell receptor beta chains were sequenced from one sample in a study of T-cell memory formation after mild COVID-19. One entry per CDR3 protein, called by TCRdb with MiXCR from the 5' RACE reads. The sample has fewer than 350,000 distinct CDR3 sequences, about 15% seen once. The sequencing sample was made of PBMCs or a T cell subset sorted from them (not recorded which). The origin of the receptors is a man younger than 35 who had mild COVID-19 (a few samples of this study predate the infection). Cell type and time point are not known.

This clonotype has ten or more counts. The chain carries TRBV16 and TRBJ2-1; no clear D gene. The CDR3 loop spans 11 amino acids. Trimming pared 1 base from V and 11 bases from J, leaving 6 bases between. Per the germline V gene, CDR1 is KGHSY and CDR2 is FQNENV. The chain's CDR3 is CASSQFQQQFF. The DNA of the CDR3 is TGTGCCAGCAGCCAATTTCAGCAGCAGTTCTTC.

This clonotype was seen a handful of times. The chain carries TRBV5-6 and TRBJ2-2; the D gene is possibly TRBD2 (7 bases). CDR3 length equals 16 residues. Germline CDR1 SGHDT, CDR2 YYEEEE. Deletions cut 4 bases from V and 4 bases from J, with 17 bases between. CDR3 protein: CASSPLRGGVTGELFF. The DNA for the CDR3 is TGTGCCAGCAGCCCTCTGAGAGGGGGGGTCACCGGGGAGCTGTTTTTT.

CDR3 nucleotide sequence: TGTGCCACCGGAGACAGGACCGGGGAGCTGTTTTTT. Its translation is CATGDRTGELFF. This chain connects TRBV24-1 to TRBJ2-2; tentative D call: TRBD1 (6 bases). Germline V gene lookup returns CDR1 KGHDR and CDR2 SFDVKD. CDR3 size: 12 residues. V dropped 9 bases and J dropped 5 bases, with 9 bases sitting between them.

This clonotype was seen more than once but under ten times. J is TRBJ1-2 and V is TRBV20-1; possible D gene TRBD1, 5 bases. This CDR3 has 13 amino acids. Germline-derived CDR1 and CDR2 are DFQATT and SNEGSKA (reference sequence). The CDR3 nucleotides read TGCAGCCCCGGAGGGCAGCCAGGGTTGGACTACACCTTC. Protein: CSPGGQPGLDYTF.

This sequence joins TRBV6-5 and TRBJ2-7; maybe TRBD2 (6 bases). CDR3 length: 13 amino acids. Germline values: CDR1 MNHEY, CDR2 SVGAGI. Deletions cut 6 bases from V and 1 base from J, with 10 bases between. The CDR3 protein is CASRSGGSYEQYF. The CDR3 nucleotides are TGTGCCAGCAGAAGTGGGGGGTCCTACGAGCAGTACTTC.

This clonotype was observed a handful of times. The rearrangement links TRBV4-1 to TRBJ1-2; tentative D call: TRBD1 (5 bases). The V gene lost 3 bases and the J gene lost 1 base, with 12 bases spanning the gap. CDR1 MGHRA and CDR2 YSYEKL come from the germline V gene. The CDR3 loop spans 15 amino acids. The CDR3 nucleotides read TGCGCCAGCAGCCACCCCACCCAGGGTAACTATGGCTACACCTTC. Translation: CASSHPTQGNYGYTF.

The rearrangement links TRBV5-1 to TRBJ2-7; D remains ambiguous. Germline V gene data show CDR1 as SGHRS and CDR2 as YFSETQ. This CDR3 contains 15 residues. Trimming left V 0 bases short and J 2 bases short, with 12 bases between. The CDR3 DNA follows: TGCGCCAGCAGCTTGGACTTCGGAAATACCTACGAGCAGTACTTC. It is translated as CASSLDFGNTYEQYF.

J is TRBJ2-4 and V is TRBV27, with D possibly matching TRBD2 (5 bases). The CDR3 extends over 14 amino acids. The germline V gene has CDR1 MNHEY and CDR2 SMNVEV (reference sequence). Trimming left V 6 bases short and J 2 bases short, with 11 bases between. The CDR3 coding sequence is TGTGCCAGCAGCGTACTAGGGACCAAAAACATTCAGTACTTC. It specifies CASSVLGTKNIQYF.

This clonotype was recorded many times. The chain carries TRBV30 and TRBJ2-1; the match to TRBD2 covers 7 bases. Germline trimming cut 0 bases from V and 8 bases from J; bases unmatched to any gene: 10. The CDR3 spans 15 residues. Germline V gives CDR1 GTSNPN, CDR2 SVGIG (reference sequence). The CDR3 bases are TGTGCCTGGAGTGTACTGGGGGGGGAGTTCCATGAGCAGTTCTTC. Its translation: CAWSVLGGEFHEQFF.

Ten or more counts support this clonotype. V gene TRBV11-2 combines with J gene TRBJ2-1; a possible D gene is TRBD1 (6 bases). The V end was cut by 6 bases, the J end by 8 bases, with 20 bases between. CDR3 length equals 15 residues. Germline values: CDR1 SGHAT, CDR2 FQNNGV. The CDR3 DNA reads as TGTGCCAGCAGGACGACGAAGGGGGATTTGCATGAGCAGTTCTTC. Residues: CASRTTKGDLHEQFF.

This clonotype was seen many times. The chain recombines TRBV7-6 with TRBJ2-7; D is perhaps TRBD2 (5 bases). In germline, CDR1 is SGHVS, CDR2 FNYEAQ. The CDR3 totals 15 residues. V lost 2 bases and J lost 6, with 17 bases in between. In DNA form, the CDR3 reads TGTGCCAGCAGCTTATTAGAGGACGGGGTTGGCGAGCAGTACGTC. This sequence encodes CASSLLEDGVGEQYV.

There are a few counts of this clonotype. The rearrangement joins TRBV6-2 or TRBV6-3 to TRBJ2-7; D uncertain. Germline CDR1 reads MNHEY; CDR2 reads SVGEGT. V gave up 5 bases and J gave up 3 bases, with 14 bases separating them. The CDR3 is 14 residues long. CDR3 DNA sequence: TGTGCCAGCAGTGACACATACGACAACTACGAGCAGTACGTC. It codes for CASSDTYDNYEQYV.

This clonotype was observed a few times. This chain links TRBV5-1 with TRBJ2-1; perhaps TRBD1 as D (5 bases). The germline CDR1 and CDR2 sequences are SGHRS and YFSETQ. The V gene lost 1 base and the J gene lost 7 bases, with 9 bases spanning the gap. This CDR3 is built from 13 residues. CDR3 DNA: TGCGCCAGCAGCTTGCAAGCAGGGAATGAGCAGTTCTTC. It is translated as CASSLQAGNEQFF.

This clonotype was seen a few times. This chain connects TRBV5-1 to TRBJ1-1; D is uncertain. This CDR3 contains 13 residues. The germline V gene has CDR1 SGHRS and CDR2 YFSETQ. V lost 4 bases and J lost 0, with 7 bases in between. In DNA form, the CDR3 reads TGCGCCAGCAGCCAGACGATGAACACTGAAGCTTTCTTT. Its translation: CASSQTMNTEAFF.

The chain couples TRBV20-1 to TRBJ2-5; 9 bases line up with TRBD2. J gave up 5 bases and V 0 bases, and 16 bases lay outside the gene matches. The CDR3 contains 18 residues. Germline V gives CDR1 DFQATT, CDR2 SNEGSKA (reference sequence). The CDR3 coding sequence is TGCAGTGCTAGAGATACCGTTCGCGGGGGGGCCTTGGGTGAGACCCAGTACTTC. Its protein is CSARDTVRGGALGETQYF.

The J gene is TRBJ2-7, the V gene TRBV5-1, with a tentative D call TRBD1 (6 bases). The V and J ends lost 0 bases and 5 bases respectively, with 18 bases between them. Germline CDR1 reads SGHRS; CDR2 reads YFSETQ. The CDR3 is 16 amino acids. The CDR3: CASSLEGRTGPHEQYV. As DNA, the CDR3 is TGCGCCAGCAGCTTGGAGGGTCGAACAGGGCCCCACGAGCAGTACGTC.

V gene TRBV27 combines with J gene TRBJ2-3, with 10 bases aligning to TRBD2. This CDR3 region has 16 residues. CDR1 is MNHEY and CDR2 is SMNVEV in the germline V gene (reference sequence). Trimming took 6 bases from V and 10 from J; bases not matched to a gene: 16. The CDR3 DNA reads as TGTGCCAGCAGCTTCACTAGCGGGGTTCCGCTGGATGCGCAGTATTTT. This encodes CASSFTSGVPLDAQYF.

This clonotype was detected only a few times. J is TRBJ1-2 and V is TRBV7-8; TRBD1 agrees at 9 bases. The J segment lost 6 bases and the V segment lost 5 bases, leaving 16 bases of the junction unmatched. Germline CDR1 SGHVS, CDR2 FQNEAQ. This CDR3 comprises 17 residues. In nucleotides, the CDR3 is TGTGCCAGCAGCCCTCGGACACACCCGGACAGGGGAGATGGCTACACCTTC. Residues: CASSPRTHPDRGDGYTF.

The rearrangement joins TRBV6-6 to TRBJ2-7; 8 nucleotides agree with TRBD2. CDR1 and CDR2 from the germline V gene are MNHNY and SVGAGI (reference sequence). The CDR3 is made up of 15 amino acids. Trimming cost V 0 bases and J 7 bases; bases outside gene matches: 8. The CDR3 spells CASSYSRSGGDEQYV. The CDR3 DNA sequence: TGTGCCAGCAGTTACTCGAGGTCCGGGGGGGATGAGCAGTACGTC.

This chain connects TRBV7-9 to TRBJ1-5; D possibly corresponds to TRBD1 (5 bases). Looked up from germline, CDR1 is SEHNR and CDR2 is FQNEAQ (reference sequence). Trimming stripped 0 bases from V and 4 bases from J, with 7 bases between. The CDR3 runs 14 residues. CDR3 DNA: TGTGCCAGCAGCTTAGCACAGGCAAATCAGCCCCAGCATTTT. This sequence encodes CASSLAQANQPQHF.

This rearrangement joins TRBV5-4 to TRBJ2-2, with TRBD1 matching over 9 bases. This CDR3 comprises 16 residues. J was trimmed by 6 bases and V by 2 bases; bases with no gene match: 8. The germline CDR1 and CDR2 sequences are SGHNT and YYREEE (reference sequence). Written as DNA, the CDR3 is TGTGCCAGCAGCTTCGGACAGGGGTACAACCCCGGGGAGCTGTTTTTT. Translated, it gives CASSFGQGYNPGELFF.

There are a few counts of this clonotype. The rearrangement joins TRBV4-3 to TRBJ1-5; the D gene is possibly TRBD1 (5 bases). Germline CDR1 LGHNA, CDR2 YSLEER. The CDR3 is 15 amino acids. V was pared by 5 bases and J by 2 bases, with 13 bases between. CDR3 residues: CASSFRVGGNQPQHF. The CDR3 DNA follows: TGCGCCAGCAGCTTCAGGGTCGGCGGCAATCAGCCCCAGCATTTT.

This rearrangement joins TRBV20-1 to TRBJ2-5; D may be TRBD1 (6 bases). From germline, CDR1 is DFQATT and CDR2 SNEGSKA (reference sequence). V was pared by 3 bases and J by 3 bases, with 11 bases between. The CDR3 sequence is 13 residues long. This chain's CDR3 is CSARDSNKETQYF. DNA of the CDR3: TGCAGTGCTAGGGACAGTAACAAAGAGACCCAGTACTTC.

This clonotype was picked up many times. This rearrangement joins TRBV6-2 or TRBV6-3 to TRBJ2-7; tentatively, D is TRBD1 (5 bases). Germline CDR1 and CDR2: MNHEY and SVGEGT. The V end lost 6 bases, the J end lost 2 bases, and 11 bases lay between the germline ends. CDR3 length equals 13 residues. CDR3 DNA sequence: TGTGCCAGCAGGCCCCCGGACACCTACGAGCAGTACGTC. This sequence encodes CASRPPDTYEQYV.

V usage is TRBV20-1 and J usage is TRBJ2-7, with 9 bases aligning to TRBD2. V dropped 0 bases and J dropped 0; count of bases not matched to a gene: 3. CDR1 DFQATT and CDR2 SNEGSKA come from the germline V gene (reference sequence). This CDR3 contains 15 residues. CDR3 in DNA: TGCAGTGCTAGAGACGCTAGCGGGGACTCCTACGAGCAGTACTTC. This codes for CSARDASGDSYEQYF.

This clonotype was observed many times. The rearrangement joins TRBV20-1 to TRBJ2-1; D is perhaps TRBD1 (6 bases). The germline CDR1 and CDR2 sequences are DFQATT and SNEGSKA (reference sequence). This CDR3 has 12 residues. The V gene lost 3 bases and the J gene lost 9 bases, with 12 bases spanning the gap. The CDR3 nucleotides read TGCAGTGCTAGGTCCTCAGGGGCTGAGCAGTTCTTC. This sequence encodes CSARSSGAEQFF.

A few counts support this clonotype. This chain connects TRBV4-2 to TRBJ2-1; TRBD2 agrees at 10 bases. CDR3 length: 18 amino acids. The trim removed 3 bases at V and 5 bases at J, leaving 13 bases unmatched. Germline assignment: CDR1 LGHNA and CDR2 YNFKEQ. The CDR3 sequence: CASSQKTVLTSGDNEQFF. The CDR3 nucleotides read TGTGCCAGCAGCCAGAAGACGGTTTTAACTAGCGGGGACAATGAGCAGTTCTTC.

V is TRBV4-1 and J is TRBJ1-6; D is possibly TRBD1 (6 bases). The germline V gene has CDR1 MGHRA and CDR2 YSYEKL. Trimming removed 4 bases at V and 10 bases at J, with 17 bases between. The CDR3 is made up of 15 amino acids. DNA for the CDR3: TGCGCCAGCAGCCCGGAAGGGGGGGCTCACTCACCCCTCCACTTT. Translating gives CASSPEGGAHSPLHF.

The chain employs TRBV6-6 and TRBJ2-7; tentative D call: TRBD1 (6 bases). Germline V gene sequence: CDR1 MNHNY, CDR2 SVGAGI (reference sequence). The CDR3 length is 15 residues. Trimming shortened V by 7 bases and J by 6 bases, and 22 bases separated the two germline ends. CDR3: CASIEGQTALIEQYV. The CDR3 DNA reads as TGTGCCAGCATCGAAGGACAGACCGCCTTGATCGAGCAGTACGTC.